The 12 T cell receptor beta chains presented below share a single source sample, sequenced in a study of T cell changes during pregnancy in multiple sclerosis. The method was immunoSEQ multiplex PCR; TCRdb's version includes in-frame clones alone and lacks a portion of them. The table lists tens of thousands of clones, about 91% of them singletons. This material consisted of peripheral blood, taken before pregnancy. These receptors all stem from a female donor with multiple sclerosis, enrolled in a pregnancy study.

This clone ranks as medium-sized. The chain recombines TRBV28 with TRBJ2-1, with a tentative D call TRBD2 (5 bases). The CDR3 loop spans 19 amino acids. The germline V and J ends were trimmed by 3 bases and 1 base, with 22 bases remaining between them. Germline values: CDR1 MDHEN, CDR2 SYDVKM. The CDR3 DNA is TGTGCCAGCAGTTTTGTTGGGAGTGGATTACTGGGATCCTACAATGAGCAGTTCTTC. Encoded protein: CASSFVGSGLLGSYNEQFF. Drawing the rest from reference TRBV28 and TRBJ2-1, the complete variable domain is DVKVTQSSRYLVKRTGEKVFLECVQDMDHENMFWYRQDPGLGLRLIYFSYDVKMKEKGDIPEGYSVSREKKERFSLILESASTNQTSMYLCASSFVGSGLLGSYNEQFFGPGTRLTVL.

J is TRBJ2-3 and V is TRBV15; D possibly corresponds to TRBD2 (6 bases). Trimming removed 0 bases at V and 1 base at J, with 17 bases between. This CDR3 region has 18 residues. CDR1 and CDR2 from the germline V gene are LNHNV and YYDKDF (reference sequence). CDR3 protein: CATSRDRGSGAGTDTQYF. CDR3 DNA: TGTGCCACCAGCAGAGATCGAGGTAGCGGAGCTGGCACAGATACGCAGTATTTT. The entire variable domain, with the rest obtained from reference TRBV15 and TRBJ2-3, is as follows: DAMVIQNPRYQVTQFGKPVTLSCSQTLNHNVMYWYQQKSSQAPKLLFHYYDKDFNNEADTPDNFQSRRPNTSFCFLDIRSPGLGDTAMYLCATSRDRGSGAGTDTQYFGPGTRLTVL.

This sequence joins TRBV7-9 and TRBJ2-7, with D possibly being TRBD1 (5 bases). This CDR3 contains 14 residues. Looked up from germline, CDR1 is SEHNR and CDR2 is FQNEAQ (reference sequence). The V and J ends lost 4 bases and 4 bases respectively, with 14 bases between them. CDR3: CASSSSTGWYEQYF. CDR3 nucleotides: TGTGCCAGCAGCTCGAGTACAGGTTGGTACGAGCAGTACTTC.

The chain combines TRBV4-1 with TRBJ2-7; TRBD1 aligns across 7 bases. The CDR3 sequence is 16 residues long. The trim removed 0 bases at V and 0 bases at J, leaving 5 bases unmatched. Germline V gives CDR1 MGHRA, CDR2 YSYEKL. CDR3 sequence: CASSQDQTGSSYEQYF. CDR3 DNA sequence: TGCGCCAGCAGCCAAGACCAGACAGGGAGCTCCTACGAGCAGTACTTC.

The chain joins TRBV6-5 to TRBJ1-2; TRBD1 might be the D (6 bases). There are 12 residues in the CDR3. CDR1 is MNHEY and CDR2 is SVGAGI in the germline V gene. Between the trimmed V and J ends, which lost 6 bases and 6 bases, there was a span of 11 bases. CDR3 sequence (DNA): TGTGCCAGCAGCCCCAGGGGCAATGGCTACACCTTC. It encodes CASSPRGNGYTF.

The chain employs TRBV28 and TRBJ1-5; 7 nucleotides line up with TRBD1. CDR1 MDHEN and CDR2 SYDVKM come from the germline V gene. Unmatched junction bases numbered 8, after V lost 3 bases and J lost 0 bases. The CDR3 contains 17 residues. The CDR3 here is CASSFQQGLSSNQPQHF. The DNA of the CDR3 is TGTGCCAGCAGTTTCCAACAGGGGTTGTCTAGCAATCAGCCCCAGCATTTT.

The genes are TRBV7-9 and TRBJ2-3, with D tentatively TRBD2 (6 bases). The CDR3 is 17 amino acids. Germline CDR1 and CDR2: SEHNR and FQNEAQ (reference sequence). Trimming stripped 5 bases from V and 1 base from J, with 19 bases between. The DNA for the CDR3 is TGTGCCAGCAGCGCCCCTAGGGCGCGGAGGGGCACAGATACGCAGTATTTT. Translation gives CASSAPRARRGTDTQYF. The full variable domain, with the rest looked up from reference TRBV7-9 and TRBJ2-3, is DTGVSQNPRHKITKRGQNVTFRCDPISEHNRLYWYRQTLGQGPEFLTYFQNEAQLEKSRLLSDRFSAERPKGSFSTLEIQRTEQGDSAMYLCASSAPRARRGTDTQYFGPGTRLTVL.

The CDR3 loop reads CASSFGRDTQYF. CDR3 in DNA: TGCGCCAGCAGCTTTGGGAGAGATACGCAGTATTTT. J is TRBJ2-3 and V is TRBV5-1; the D gene is possibly TRBD2 (5 bases). CDR3 length: 12 residues. In germline, CDR1 is SGHRS, CDR2 YFSETQ. Trimming removed 2 bases at V and 5 bases at J, with 6 bases between.

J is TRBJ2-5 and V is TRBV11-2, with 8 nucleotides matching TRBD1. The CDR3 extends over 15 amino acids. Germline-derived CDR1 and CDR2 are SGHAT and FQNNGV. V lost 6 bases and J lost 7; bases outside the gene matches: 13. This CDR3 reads CASRGETGAVRTQYF. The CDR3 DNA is TGTGCCAGCAGGGGGGAGACAGGGGCGGTGAGGACCCAGTACTTC.

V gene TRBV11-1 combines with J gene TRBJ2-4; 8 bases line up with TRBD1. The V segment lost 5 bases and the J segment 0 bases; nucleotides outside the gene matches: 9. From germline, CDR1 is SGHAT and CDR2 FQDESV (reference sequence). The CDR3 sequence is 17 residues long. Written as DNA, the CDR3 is TGTGCCAGCAGCGACGGACAGGGCTTACTAGCCAAAAACATTCAGTACTTC. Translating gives CASSDGQGLLAKNIQYF.

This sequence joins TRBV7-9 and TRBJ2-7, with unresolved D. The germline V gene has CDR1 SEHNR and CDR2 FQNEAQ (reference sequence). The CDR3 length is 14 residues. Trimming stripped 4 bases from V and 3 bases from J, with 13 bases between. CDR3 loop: CASSSSGASYEQYF. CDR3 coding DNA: TGTGCCAGCAGCTCCTCCGGAGCCAGCTACGAGCAGTACTTC.

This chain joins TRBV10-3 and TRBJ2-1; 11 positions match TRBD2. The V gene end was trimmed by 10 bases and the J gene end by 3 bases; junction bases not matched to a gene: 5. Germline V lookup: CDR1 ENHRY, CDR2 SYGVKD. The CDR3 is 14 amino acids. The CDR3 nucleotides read TGTGCCAGCAGGGGGACTAGCGGCTACAATGAGCAGTTCTTC. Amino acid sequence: CASRGTSGYNEQFF.